One sample yielded the 12 T cell receptor beta chains listed below, sequenced in a study of T cell responses to AZD1222 COVID-19 vaccine. Repertoires were generated with immunoSEQ multiplex PCR, while TCRdb's copy carries only in-frame clones and drops some. The table records some 150,000 clones, approximately 90% of them present only once. The starting material was peripheral blood, obtained 28 days after the second AZD1222 dose. These TCRs come from an adult who received the AZD1222 COVID-19 vaccine.

The chain couples TRBV7-2 to TRBJ2-5; D may be TRBD1 (6 bases). CDR1 and CDR2 from the germline V gene are SGHTA and FQGNSA. The CDR3 contains 14 residues. Trimming left V 8 bases short and J 3 bases short, with 16 bases between. The CDR3 region has the DNA TGTGCCAGCCTCCCTTGGGGGCTCGAAGAGACCCAGTACTTC. This encodes CASLPWGLEETQYF.

The rearrangement links TRBV6-2 or TRBV6-3 to TRBJ1-5, with a weak D call TRBD1 (5 bases). The CDR3 spans 15 residues. V was shortened by 0 bases and J by 2 bases, with 8 bases between the two germline ends. Germline CDR1 reads MNHEY; CDR2 reads SVGEGT. CDR3 residues: CASSYSGGGNQPQHF. CDR3 DNA: TGTGCCAGCAGTTACTCGGGGGGGGGCAATCAGCCCCAGCATTTT.

This chain uses TRBV30 with TRBJ1-3; D is unresolved. The CDR3 spans 13 residues. Germline CDR1 GTSNPN, CDR2 SVGIG (reference sequence). V lost 2 bases and J 2 bases, leaving 7 bases between the germline ends. The CDR3: CAWSLGTGNTIYF. CDR3 nucleotides: TGTGCCTGGAGTTTAGGGACTGGAAACACCATATATTTT. Looking up the rest from reference TRBV30 and TRBJ1-3 gives the full variable domain: SQTIHQWPATLVQPVGSPLSLECTVEGTSNPNLYWYRQAAGRGLQLLFYSVGIGQISSEVPQNLSASRPQDRQFILSSKKLLLSDSGFYLCAWSLGTGNTIYFGEGSWLTVV.

The V gene is TRBV19, the J gene TRBJ1-4, with TRBD1 as a possible D gene (6 bases). Trimming removed 8 bases at V and 8 bases at J, with 15 bases between. Germline CDR1 LNHDA, CDR2 SQIVND (reference sequence). The CDR3 extends over 13 amino acids. As DNA, the CDR3 is TGTGCCAGTCGAACAGGGCTGGAGGAAAAACTGTTTTTT. It specifies CASRTGLEEKLFF. Supplemented by reference TRBV19 and TRBJ1-4, the full variable domain reads DGGITQSPKYLFRKEGQNVTLSCEQNLNHDAMYWYRQDPGQGLRLIYYSQIVNDFQKGDIAEGYSVSREKKESFPLTVTSAQKNPTAFYLCASRTGLEEKLFFGSGTQLSVL.

V is TRBV6-4 and J is TRBJ2-3, with TRBD2 identical over 15 bases. Unmatched junction bases numbered 6, after V lost 10 bases and J lost 4 bases. In germline, CDR1 is MRHNA, CDR2 SNTAGT. This CDR3 spans 15 amino acids. DNA for the CDR3: TGTGCCAACACCGGGACTAGCGGGAGGTCAGATACGCAGTATTTT. Translating gives CANTGTSGRSDTQYF.

The chain couples TRBV21-1 to TRBJ1-6. TRBV21-1 is a pseudogene segment. This CDR3 region has 17 residues. CDR3 protein: CASSKAAPGVLRSPLHF. The CDR3 coding sequence is TGTGCCAGCAGCAAAGCCGCTCCGGGGGTTTTGCGCTCACCCCTCCACTTT.

The chain is built from TRBV19 and TRBJ1-5; D not resolved. Germline V gene lookup returns CDR1 LNHDA and CDR2 SQIVND (reference sequence). V lost 6 bases and J lost 2, with 11 bases in between. The CDR3 covers 14 residues. The CDR3 DNA is TGTGCCAGTAGGCCCGACTGGGGCAATCAGCCCCAGCATTTT. This sequence encodes CASRPDWGNQPQHF.

This clone came up a few times. This chain joins TRBV6-1 and TRBJ1-1; D ambiguous. Germline V lookup: CDR1 MNHNS, CDR2 SASEGT. The CDR3 loop spans 15 amino acids. Trimming shortened V by 3 bases and J by 1 base, and 12 bases separated the two germline ends. In DNA, the CDR3 is TGTGCCAGCAGTGATGGACTTGAGGGGAACACTGAAGCTTTCTTT. As protein: CASSDGLEGNTEAFF.

This clone occurred a few times. The V gene is TRBV6-4, the J gene TRBJ2-1, with TRBD2 matching over 8 bases. Per the germline V gene, CDR1 is MRHNA and CDR2 is SNTAGT. The CDR3 runs 14 residues. After removal of 0 bases from V and 6 bases from J, the junction contained 1 base not matched to a gene. The CDR3: CASSDSAGGNEQFF. The CDR3 nucleotides read TGTGCCAGCAGTGACTCTGCGGGAGGCAATGAGCAGTTCTTC.

Of note for this clone: Other DNA sequences in the sample encode the same CDR3. The rearrangement links TRBV27 to TRBJ1-1, with D tentatively TRBD1 (5 bases). Germline-derived CDR1 and CDR2 are MNHEY and SMNVEV (reference sequence). The CDR3 runs 13 residues. V was pared by 0 bases and J by 8 bases, with 10 bases between. CDR3 coding DNA: TGTGCCAGCAGTTTATCAGCAGGGTCGGAAGCTTTCTTT. It encodes CASSLSAGSEAFF.

This clone was picked up one time. This chain links TRBV6-4 with TRBJ2-5; 13 bases agree with TRBD2. The CDR3 covers 18 residues. Germline V gene lookup returns CDR1 MRHNA and CDR2 SNTAGT. The J segment lost 7 bases and the V segment lost 4 bases, leaving 15 bases of the junction unmatched. CDR3 in DNA: TGTGCCAGCAGTGCGTCCGGGACTAGCGGGAAGCCCCTGGGGACCCAGTACTTC. Translation: CASSASGTSGKPLGTQYF.

CDR3 DNA: TGCGCCAGCAGCCATTGGACCAGGAGCTCCTACAATGAGCAGTTCTTC. It encodes CASSHWTRSSYNEQFF. V gene TRBV4-3 combines with J gene TRBJ2-1, with unresolved D. CDR1 and CDR2 from the germline V gene are LGHNA and YSLEER. V was shortened by 3 bases and J by 0 bases, with 12 bases between the two germline ends. This CDR3 region has 16 residues.